These 11 T cell receptor beta chains were all obtained from the same sample, sequenced in a study of T cells in Graves' hyperthyroidism and ophthalmopathy. TCR beta CDR3 sequences were amplified from RNA transcripts. First-round RT-PCR with HTBI primers amplified the TCR CDR3 region. TCRdb processed the multiplex PCR reads anew with MiXCR; each CDR3 protein has one entry. The sample has approximately 640,000 distinct CDR3 sequences; 15% to 20% are singletons. The sample comprised blood. All receptors come from a man aged 45-65 years with Graves' hyperthyroidism.

The chain is built from TRBV2 and TRBJ1-5, with a possible D match to TRBD1 (5 bases). This CDR3 has 16 amino acids. Trimming took off 2 bases at V and 2 bases at J, with 13 bases between the two ends. Germline loops: CDR1 SNHLY, CDR2 FYNNEI. CDR3 bases: TGTGCCAGCAGTGAACCGGGCAGGGTGGGCAATCAGCCCCAGCATTTT. This translates into CASSEPGRVGNQPQHF.

This clonotype was seen just once. The chain recombines TRBV20-1 with TRBJ2-1, with 13 positions matching TRBD2. CDR1 is DFQATT, CDR2 SNEGSKA, per germline (reference sequence). With 0 bases clipped from V and 7 bases from J, the junction kept 15 bases outside the gene matches. The CDR3 runs to 19 residues. The CDR3 loop reads CSARDHPGTSGRAGNEQFF. The CDR3 nucleotides read TGCAGTGCTAGAGATCACCCAGGTACTAGCGGGAGGGCCGGTAATGAGCAGTTCTTC.

This clonotype was counted at least ten times. This rearrangement joins TRBV12-3 or TRBV12-4 to TRBJ1-5; TRBD1 is a possible D gene (5 bases). This CDR3 region has 14 residues. V lost 5 bases and J lost 6, with 14 bases in between. The CDR3 nucleotides read TGTGCCAGCAGTGATGACGGTGGGGCTCAGCCCCAGCATTTT. This encodes CASSDDGGAQPQHF.

This chain connects TRBV28 to TRBJ2-1; 13 bases map to TRBD2. CDR3 size: 16 residues. V was pared by 3 bases and J by 7 bases, with 6 bases of the junction left unmatched. Per the germline V gene, CDR1 is MDHEN and CDR2 is SYDVKM. The CDR3 is CASSFSTSGRANEQFF. Here the CDR3 DNA reads TGTGCCAGCAGTTTTAGTACTAGCGGGAGGGCTAATGAGCAGTTCTTC.

The chain employs TRBV7-3 and TRBJ2-5, with D tentatively TRBD2 (5 bases). The V end lost 4 bases, the J end lost 4 bases, and 13 bases lay between the germline ends. The CDR3 totals 14 residues. The V gene's germline CDR1 is SGHTA and CDR2 FQGTGA. In nucleotides, the CDR3 is TGTGCCAGCAGCTACGGACTCCGGAGAGAGACCCAGTACTTC. Translated, it gives CASSYGLRRETQYF.

This clonotype occurred many times. The rearrangement uses TRBV7-8 and TRBJ1-2, with D perhaps matching TRBD1 (6 bases). The V end lost 1 base, the J end lost 2 bases, and 8 bases lay between the germline ends. Germline values: CDR1 SGHVS, CDR2 FQNEAQ. The CDR3 covers 14 residues. The CDR3, as DNA: TGTGCCAGCAGCTTAGTAGGACAGAACTATGGCTACACCTTC. Protein sequence: CASSLVGQNYGYTF.

In its sample, this clonotype was seen a few times. The chain couples TRBV5-8 to TRBJ1-2; 7 bases line up with TRBD1. The CDR3 is made up of 13 amino acids. From germline, CDR1 is SGHTS and CDR2 YDEGEE. V shed 4 bases and J 8 bases; nucleotides not matched to a gene: 8. The DNA of the CDR3 is TGTGCCAGCAGCCGACCGGGACAGCTCGGCTACACCTTC. This encodes CASSRPGQLGYTF. Using reference TRBV5-8 and TRBJ1-2 for the parts outside the CDR3, the full variable domain is EAGVTQSPTHLIKTRGQQATLRCSPISGHTSVYWYQQALGLGLQFLLWYDEGEERNRGNFPPRFSGRQFPNYSSELNVNALELEDSALYLCASSRPGQLGYTFGSGTRLTVV.

This clonotype was counted ten times or more. The chain joins TRBV6-2 or TRBV6-3 to TRBJ2-3; D assignment may be TRBD1 or TRBD2 (5 bases each). V gave up 4 bases and J gave up 8 bases, with 13 bases separating them. Germline V gene lookup returns CDR1 MNHEY and CDR2 SVGEGT. The CDR3 has 13 amino acids. The CDR3 loop is CASSSWDDGTQYF. For the CDR3, the DNA is TGTGCCAGCAGTTCGTGGGACGACGGTACGCAGTATTTT.

This clonotype was detected many times. The chain joins TRBV2 to TRBJ2-1, with 7 bases matching TRBD2. Looked up from germline, CDR1 is SNHLY and CDR2 is FYNNEI. J gave up 1 base and V 9 bases, and 6 bases lay outside the gene matches. The CDR3 covers 14 residues. Written as DNA, the CDR3 is TGTGCCAGTGCCCTAGCGGAATCCTACAATGAGCAGTTCTTC. Residues: CASALAESYNEQFF.

The chain couples TRBV19 to TRBJ2-3; D remains ambiguous. V shed 6 bases and J shed 4 bases, with 14 bases lying between them. This CDR3 has 14 residues. In germline, CDR1 is LNHDA, CDR2 SQIVND (reference sequence). CDR3 in DNA: TGTGCCAGTAGCCTATCTCATCGTTCAGATACGCAGTATTTT. Translated: CASSLSHRSDTQYF.

This clonotype came up a few times. The genes are TRBV7-9 and TRBJ1-4; a weak D match, TRBD1 (6 bases). The V end was cut by 5 bases, the J end by 6 bases, with 16 bases between. CDR1 is SEHNR and CDR2 is FQNEAQ in the germline V gene (reference sequence). The CDR3 has 15 residues. CDR3 region: CASSPRGGLDEKLFF. The CDR3, as DNA: TGTGCCAGCAGCCCACGAGGGGGATTGGATGAAAAACTGTTTTTT.